Reported below is one T cell receptor (beta chain). As yet, its antigen is unknown. The sample originates from a study of T cells expressing NK-cell markers. Findings of the study overall: In a handful of donors, these clonotypes also led the CD3+CD56-NKG2C+ fraction.

Reprocessing the 5' RACE reads, TCRdb reports a single entry for every CDR3 protein and omits DNA. This table lists around 380,000 distinct CDR3 sequences. The receptor's source is a woman aged 50 to 65 in good health. Input material: blood T cells: a sorted CD56 or NKG2C T cell subset, CD4+ or CD8+ T cells, or bulk PBMC T cells (not recorded which).

The CDR3 here is CSVVERYEQFF. This rearrangement joins TRBV29-1 to TRBJ2-1. The CDR3 totals 11 residues. CDR1 SQVTM and CDR2 ANQGSEA come from the germline V gene.